These 32 T cell receptor beta chains share one sample of origin, sequenced in a study of beta chain features in type 1 diabetes (dated by TCRdb to the late 2010s). Overall study outcomes, separate from this receptor: In all four CD4+ subsets, TCRB CDR3 length was moderately but significantly shorter in type 1 diabetes patients.

Antigens of these TCRs are unknown. The library was obtained by the immunoSEQ multiplex PCR assay. The High Capacity cDNA Reverse Transcription Kit was used to reverse transcribe all of the isolated RNA, meaning that expressed TCRB transcripts were what got sequenced. What TCRdb holds here is the immuneACCESS table cut down to in-frame rearrangements. Part of the clones is not present; checked against another copy, under half of the missing clones reflect an unresolved V gene, and the others are unexplained. For this sample there are tens of thousands of clones; around 63% appear just once. Jointly, the top ten make up more than 1.5% of the sample. The material sequenced was Tregs from blood. Taken with the paper, the label for cell subset or site translates to: regulatory CD4+ T cells. Receptors originate from a man aged 25-45 years with type 1 diabetes. Some clones in this sample may be carry-over from other donors' samples.

This chain joins TRBV6-5 and TRBJ1-1; D not certain. The CDR3 sequence is 13 residues long. Germline CDR1 reads MNHEY; CDR2 reads SVGAGI. Trimming cost V 5 bases and J 0 bases, with 7 bases left between them. The CDR3 region is CASSETMNTEAFF. CDR3 nucleotides: TGTGCCAGCAGTGAGACTATGAACACTGAAGCTTTCTTT.

The chain combines TRBV6-6 with TRBJ2-3; TRBD2 matches at 7 bases. V shed 7 bases and J 7 bases; nucleotides not matched to a gene: 11. The germline gives CDR1 MNHNY, CDR2 SVGAGI (reference sequence). The CDR3 has 14 residues. Written as DNA, the CDR3 is TGTGCCAGCAAAGACCAGCGGGGTACGCATACGCAGTATTTT. It is translated as CASKDQRGTHTQYF.

This clone showed up just a few times. The chain links TRBV27 to TRBJ2-6; D gene ambiguous. Trimming took off 5 bases at V and 0 bases at J, with 5 bases between the two ends. CDR1 is MNHEY, CDR2 SMNVEV, per germline (reference sequence). This CDR3 region has 14 residues. CDR3: CASSRVSGANVLTF. CDR3 sequence (DNA): TGTGCCAGCAGTCGGGTCTCTGGGGCCAACGTCCTGACTTTC.

The V and J genes are TRBV4-1 and TRBJ2-5; D gene unclear. Trimming took 0 bases from V and 4 from J, leaving 15 bases between them. Germline V lookup: CDR1 MGHRA, CDR2 YSYEKL. This CDR3 is built from 16 residues. The DNA of the CDR3 is TGCGCCAGCAGCCAAGATGTGACTCCTCATGCAGAGACCCAGTACTTC. Protein sequence: CASSQDVTPHAETQYF.

This rearrangement joins TRBV7-2 to TRBJ2-5; D perhaps matches TRBD1 (6 bases). Germline assignment: CDR1 SGHTA and CDR2 FQGNSA. V dropped 5 bases and J dropped 4 bases, with 17 bases sitting between them. This CDR3 comprises 15 residues. Here the CDR3 reads CASSAQGSQGETQYF. CDR3 coding DNA: TGTGCCAGCAGCGCTCAAGGGTCACAGGGAGAGACCCAGTACTTC.

The chain is built from TRBV5-1 and TRBJ2-1, with D possibly being TRBD1 (6 bases). The CDR3 sequence is 17 residues long. CDR1 and CDR2 from the germline V gene are SGHRS and YFSETQ. V lost 0 bases, J lost 2 bases, and 15 bases lay in between. CDR3 sequence: CASSLAGYEGAYNEQFF. In DNA form, the CDR3 reads TGCGCCAGCAGCTTGGCCGGCTATGAGGGGGCCTACAATGAGCAGTTCTTC.

V is TRBV5-1 and J is TRBJ1-2, with D possibly TRBD1 on 6 matching bases. The CDR3 spans 14 residues. V lost 2 bases and J lost 4, with 12 bases in between. In germline, CDR1 is SGHRS, CDR2 YFSETQ. In DNA form, the CDR3 reads TGCGCCAGCAGCTTCGACAGGAAGCCCTATGGCTACACCTTC. It encodes CASSFDRKPYGYTF.

The chain combines TRBV2 with TRBJ2-2; perhaps TRBD2 as D (7 bases). The CDR3 has 13 amino acids. Germline CDR1 and CDR2: SNHLY and FYNNEI. V was pared by 6 bases and J by 4 bases, with 9 bases between. The CDR3 sequence: CASRRGGTGELFF. The DNA for the CDR3 is TGTGCCAGCAGGAGGGGGGGCACCGGGGAGCTGTTTTTT.

This rearrangement joins TRBV29-1 to TRBJ1-2, with 7 nucleotides matching TRBD1. CDR3 length: 12 amino acids. CDR1 SQVTM and CDR2 ANQGSEA come from the germline V gene. Trimming cost V 6 bases and J 2 bases; bases outside gene matches: 3. The CDR3 coding sequence is TGCAGCGTAGGGACAGTCAACTATGGCTACACCTTC. It encodes CSVGTVNYGYTF. Using reference TRBV29-1 and TRBJ1-2 for the parts outside the CDR3, the full variable domain is SAVISQKPSRDICQRGTSLTIQCQVDSQVTMMFWYRQQPGQSLTLIATANQGSEATYESGFVIDKFPISRPNLTFSTLTVSNMSPEDSSIYLCSVGTVNYGYTFGSGTRLTVV.

Written as DNA, the CDR3 is TGTGCCAGCTCGACAACAGGGGGCGAGTATGGCTACACCTTC. This codes for CASSTTGGEYGYTF. The rearrangement uses TRBV18 and TRBJ1-2, with 9 bases aligning to TRBD1. CDR3 length equals 14 residues. The ends lost 6 bases at V and 5 bases at J; junction bases unmatched: 7. CDR1 is KGHSH, CDR2 LQKENI, per germline.

The chain employs TRBV7-6 and TRBJ1-1; D unresolved. The germline gives CDR1 SGHVS, CDR2 FNYEAQ. Trimming took 0 bases from V and 0 from J, leaving 8 bases between them. The CDR3 contains 15 residues. The CDR3 bases are TGTGCCAGCAGCTTAGCGTCGGTTGTGAACACTGAAGCTTTCTTT. It specifies CASSLASVVNTEAFF.

The rearrangement uses TRBV11-2 and TRBJ2-3, with D possibly being TRBD2 (7 bases). V shed 8 bases and J shed 0 bases, with 12 bases lying between them. CDR3 size: 14 residues. Germline values: CDR1 SGHAT, CDR2 FQNNGV. The CDR3 here is CASSRGASTDTQYF. The CDR3 DNA reads as TGTGCCAGCTCCCGGGGGGCTAGCACAGATACGCAGTATTTT. The whole variable domain, remainder taken from reference TRBV11-2 and TRBJ2-3, is EAGVAQSPRYKIIEKRQSVAFWCNPISGHATLYWYQQILGQGPKLLIQFQNNGVVDDSQLPKDRFSAERLKGVDSTLKIQPAKLEDSAVYLCASSRGASTDTQYFGPGTRLTVL.

This chain connects TRBV9 to TRBJ2-3; 11 bases line up with TRBD2. This CDR3 comprises 16 residues. V lost 0 bases and J lost 6; bases outside the gene matches: 6. Per germline, CDR1 SGDLS and CDR2 YYNGEE. The chain's CDR3 is CASSVGVAGGPDTQYF. CDR3 nucleotide sequence: TGTGCCAGCAGCGTAGGAGTAGCGGGGGGGCCGGATACGCAGTATTTT. The whole variable domain, remainder taken from reference TRBV9 and TRBJ2-3, is DSGVTQTPKHLITATGQRVTLRCSPRSGDLSVYWYQQSLDQGLQFLIQYYNGEERAKGNILERFSAQQFPDLHSELNLSSLELGDSALYFCASSVGVAGGPDTQYFGPGTRLTVL.

J is TRBJ2-7 and V is TRBV4-3; 8 nucleotides align to TRBD1. Germline trimming cut 0 bases from V and 4 bases from J; bases unmatched to any gene: 5. The CDR3 covers 15 residues. The germline V gene encodes CDR1 LGHNA and CDR2 YSLEER. The CDR3 DNA reads TGCGCCAGCAGCCAAGATTCGGGACAGGATTACGAGCAGTACTTC. Translating gives CASSQDSGQDYEQYF.

This chain joins TRBV2 and TRBJ1-4; D call uncertain. The CDR3 consists of 15 residues. Germline CDR1 and CDR2: SNHLY and FYNNEI. Deletions cut 4 bases from V and 5 bases from J, with 14 bases between. CDR3 protein: CASSGRVGRNEKLFF. In nucleotides, the CDR3 is TGTGCCAGCAGTGGCCGAGTCGGGAGAAATGAAAAACTGTTTTTT.

The chain uses TRBV6-6 and TRBJ1-3; D remains ambiguous. In germline, CDR1 is MNHNY, CDR2 SVGAGI (reference sequence). Trimming cost V 6 bases and J 2 bases, with 17 bases left between them. This CDR3 is built from 16 residues. The CDR3 DNA reads TGTGCCAGCAGCTACGCCCGGGGAGGGCCTGGAAACACCATATATTTT. Translated, it gives CASSYARGGPGNTIYF.

The chain joins TRBV6-6 to TRBJ1-5, with D perhaps matching TRBD1 (5 bases). Trimming took 6 bases from V and 8 from J, leaving 14 bases between them. The CDR3 is made up of 13 amino acids. The germline V gene encodes CDR1 MNHNY and CDR2 SVGAGI (reference sequence). CDR3 nucleotides: TGTGCCAGCAGGGGGCTGTTTAACGAGCCCCAGCATTTT. Its translation: CASRGLFNEPQHF.

This clone was picked up a small number of times. The rearrangement joins TRBV28 to TRBJ2-5; perhaps TRBD1 as D (6 bases). Near its end, the DNA agrees better with TRBJ2-7, so the J call may be wrong. The CDR3 spans 12 residues. Germline loops: CDR1 MDHEN, CDR2 SYDVKM. The CDR3 nucleotides are TGTGCCAGCAGTTCACAGGGTCACGAGCAGTACTTC. Residues: CASSSQGHEQYF.

This chain's CDR3 is CASSFVIDRGWNTGELFF. The CDR3 DNA reads as TGTGCCAGCAGTTTCGTAATAGACAGGGGGTGGAACACCGGGGAGCTGTTTTTT. The chain combines TRBV27 with TRBJ2-2; 9 positions match TRBD1. Trimming removed 3 bases from V and 1 base from J; junction bases left unmatched: 9. This CDR3 has 18 residues. The germline V gene has CDR1 MNHEY and CDR2 SMNVEV (reference sequence).

This clone was observed a few times. V and J are TRBV4-2 and TRBJ2-7, with 10 bases lining up with TRBD2. This CDR3 contains 14 residues. The V segment lost 3 bases and the J segment 2 bases; nucleotides outside the gene matches: 1. In germline, CDR1 is LGHNA, CDR2 YNFKEQ. CDR3: CASSHSGGAYEQYF. The CDR3 bases are TGTGCCAGCAGCCACAGCGGGGGGGCCTACGAGCAGTACTTC.

The chain combines TRBV9 with TRBJ2-5; 16 bases map to TRBD2. The CDR3 loop spans 18 amino acids. The V and J ends lost 4 bases and 4 bases, in that order; junction bases with no gene match: 10. Germline-derived CDR1 and CDR2 are SGDLS and YYNGEE. The DNA of the CDR3 is TGTGCCAGCAGCACCGGGACTAGCGGGGGGGCCGCGGGAGAGACCCAGTACTTC. This gives the protein CASSTGTSGGAAGETQYF.

The chain combines TRBV7-8 with TRBJ2-7; 8 positions match TRBD1. This CDR3 region has 15 residues. CDR1 is SGHVS, CDR2 FQNEAQ, per germline. With V trimmed by 0 bases and J by 4 bases, 5 bases remained unmatched. As DNA, the CDR3 is TGTGCCAGCAGCTTAGCTGGGACAGGCGGTTACGAGCAGTACTTC. Amino acids: CASSLAGTGGYEQYF.

The chain carries TRBV7-9 and TRBJ2-3, with unresolved D. The CDR3 runs 12 residues. Trimming removed 5 bases at V and 2 bases at J, with 5 bases between. CDR1 SEHNR and CDR2 FQNEAQ come from the germline V gene (reference sequence). CDR3 in DNA: TGTGCCAGCAGCACAACCACAGATACGCAGTATTTT. Its translation is CASSTTTDTQYF. Drawing the rest from reference TRBV7-9 and TRBJ2-3, the complete variable domain is DTGVSQNPRHKITKRGQNVTFRCDPISEHNRLYWYRQTLGQGPEFLTYFQNEAQLEKSRLLSDRFSAERPKGSFSTLEIQRTEQGDSAMYLCASSTTTDTQYFGPGTRLTVL.

V is TRBV29-1 and J is TRBJ1-2; 9 bases fit TRBD1. CDR1 is SQVTM, CDR2 ANQGSEA, per germline. The CDR3 length is 12 residues. With 4 bases clipped from V and 6 bases from J, the junction kept 3 bases outside the gene matches. The DNA of the CDR3 is TGCAGCGTTGTGGGACAGGGAGATGGCTACACCTTC. The encoded protein is CSVVGQGDGYTF.

This clone was observed a handful of times. The chain carries TRBV28 and TRBJ2-4; possible D gene TRBD1, 5 bases. Per germline, CDR1 MDHEN and CDR2 SYDVKM. V was shortened by 5 bases and J by 8 bases, with 13 bases between the two germline ends. The CDR3 totals 13 residues. Here the CDR3 reads CASSRGNQDIQYF. DNA of the CDR3: TGTGCCAGCAGTAGGGGAAACCAGGACATTCAGTACTTC. The whole variable domain, remainder taken from reference TRBV28 and TRBJ2-4, is DVKVTQSSRYLVKRTGEKVFLECVQDMDHENMFWYRQDPGLGLRLIYFSYDVKMKEKGDIPEGYSVSREKKERFSLILESASTNQTSMYLCASSRGNQDIQYFGAGTRLSVL.

V gene TRBV5-1 combines with J gene TRBJ1-6; D is uncertain. CDR3 length equals 17 residues. V was shortened by 6 bases and J by 4 bases, with 20 bases between the two germline ends. CDR1 and CDR2 (germline): SGHRS, YFSETQ. CDR3 DNA sequence: TGCGCCAGCAAAGTTACGTTTGGCAGGTCTTATAATTCACCCCTCCACTTT. Amino acids: CASKVTFGRSYNSPLHF. Combining the CDR3 with reference TRBV5-1 and TRBJ1-6 gives the whole variable domain KAGVTQTPRYLIKTRGQQVTLSCSPISGHRSVSWYQQTPGQGLQFLFEYFSETQRNKGNFPGRFSGRQFSNSRSEMNVSTLELGDSALYLCASKVTFGRSYNSPLHFGNGTRLTVT.

V and J are TRBV29-1 and TRBJ2-1; possibly TRBD1 for D (5 bases). CDR1 is SQVTM, CDR2 ANQGSEA, per germline. There are 18 residues in the CDR3. V was trimmed by 0 bases and J by 6 bases, leaving 24 bases between them. CDR3 amino acids: CSVEDLEGTGNLSNEQFF. CDR3 nucleotides: TGCAGCGTTGAAGATCTTGAAGGTACAGGTAACCTTTCCAATGAGCAGTTCTTC.

The chain is built from TRBV6-5 and TRBJ1-5; TRBD1 agrees at 7 bases. The CDR3 runs to 15 residues. Germline trimming cut 2 bases from V and 3 bases from J; bases unmatched to any gene: 4. Per the germline V gene, CDR1 is MNHEY and CDR2 is SVGAGI. DNA for the CDR3: TGTGCCAGCAGTTACCCGGGACAGTTCAATCAGCCCCAGCATTTT. Protein sequence: CASSYPGQFNQPQHF.

This clone was observed once. The chain has TRBV7-2 and TRBJ2-3; 9 bases map to TRBD1. The CDR3 length is 15 residues. Germline CDR1 reads SGHTA; CDR2 reads FQGNSA. Trimming cost V 6 bases and J 3 bases; bases outside gene matches: 7. In DNA form, the CDR3 reads TGTGCCAGCAGACCAGGACAGGGGTCGACAGATACGCAGTATTTT. Protein sequence: CASRPGQGSTDTQYF.

The chain uses TRBV7-8 and TRBJ1-2, with 8 bases matching TRBD1. Trimming took 5 bases from V and 8 from J; bases not matched to a gene: 10. CDR1 and CDR2 from the germline V gene are SGHVS and FQNEAQ. The CDR3 is made up of 14 amino acids. The CDR3 is CASSEDRATWGYTF. As DNA, the CDR3 is TGTGCCAGCAGCGAGGACAGGGCGACATGGGGCTACACCTTC.

Only a few counts were recorded for this clone. This CDR3 reads CASGRISGGDLETQYF. The CDR3 region has the DNA TGTGCCAGCGGAAGGATTAGCGGGGGGGATTTGGAGACCCAGTACTTC. V gene TRBV25-1 combines with J gene TRBJ2-5; the match to TRBD2 covers 11 bases. The CDR3 sequence is 16 residues long. Trimming took 8 bases from V and 5 from J; bases not matched to a gene: 13. Germline CDR1 and CDR2: MGHDK and SYGVNS.

The chain combines TRBV7-9 with TRBJ1-2; 7 nucleotides align to TRBD1. Germline CDR1 and CDR2: SEHNR and FQNEAQ (reference sequence). V trimming: 5 bases; J trimming: 7 bases; junction bases outside the gene matches: 16. The CDR3 has 16 amino acids. CDR3 DNA sequence: TGTGCCAGCAGCCATCCTAGGGGGCGGGTTGACTCTGGCTACACCTTC. Amino acids: CASSHPRGRVDSGYTF.